This T cell receptor beta chain was identified in a study of beta chain features in type 1 diabetes. Notes on the study in general: Fewer junction insertions and more nucleotide deletions appeared in type 1 diabetes patients. Within each of all four CD4+ subsets, Type 1 diabetes patients had TCRB CDR3s that were moderately but significantly shorter.

Note on this clone: No antigen is known for it.

Germline V gives CDR1 SGHRS, CDR2 YFSETQ. V was pared by 3 bases and J by 4 bases, with 5 bases of the junction left unmatched. The CDR3 consists of 14 residues. Reverse transcribing all isolated RNA meant expressed TCRB transcripts were sequenced. Assay used: immunoSEQ multiplex PCR; TCRdb lists only in-frame clones, some missing. The data show fewer than 30,000 clones, around 69% seen once. CD45RO/CCR7/CD25/CD127/CD95/CD27 sorting isolated CD4+ naive, central memory, regulatory and stem cell-like memory cells. Sample: Tregs from blood. V usage is TRBV5-1 and J usage is TRBJ2-7, with 9 bases matching TRBD1. The receptor's source is a man younger than 35 with type 1 diabetes. This CDR3 is CASSSTGGLYEQYF. The CDR3 DNA is TGCGCCAGCAGCTCGACAGGGGGTCTATACGAGCAGTACTTC.